This T cell receptor (beta chain) originates from a study of T cells after yellow fever vaccination. This clonotype appeared a few times. The CDR3 sequence is 14 residues long. Looked up from germline, CDR1 is LGHDT and CDR2 is YNNKEL (reference sequence). V shed 5 bases and J shed 4 bases, with 15 bases lying between them. A single record per CDR3 protein comes from TCRdb applying MiXCR to the 5' RACE reads. The repertoire consists of roughly 300,000 distinct CDR3 sequences, with around 7% occurring once and the leading ten covering 15% to 20%. The sequence derives from a man aged 18 to 35 who received the YFV17D yellow fever vaccine. The sequences come from PBMCs, collected more than 40 days after the first yellow fever vaccination. The genes are TRBV3-1 and TRBJ2-7; possibly TRBD1 or TRBD2 for D (5 bases each). This chain's CDR3 is CASSLLPGTYEQYF. The CDR3 region has the DNA TGTGCCAGCAGCTTATTACCCGGGACGTACGAGCAGTACTTC.